This TCR beta chain is from a study of Ad26.COV2.S vaccination and SARS-CoV-2 variants. Across the study: Dosing was one shot or two shots 56 days apart.

This sample's treatment: some 19 received Ad26.COV2.S at low or high dose, single or two shots; roughly five received placebo; per-sample allocation not given. Material that was analyzed had been drawn on day 63 after the first vaccine or placebo injection. Study-wide findings and caveats: Greater spike-specific TCR breadth was seen in vaccine recipients than in placebo recipients.

Trimming removed 6 bases at V and 2 bases at J, with 8 bases between. The CDR3 sequence is 12 residues long. Germline CDR1 and CDR2: SGHAT and FQNNGV. A remark on this clone: Antigen: not known.

TCRdb keeps only in-frame clones here, not all; method: immunoSEQ multiplex PCR. The data contain about 680,000 clones, more than 80% of them singletons. The receptor's source is a person between 18 and 60 years old who received the Ad26.COV2.S COVID-19 vaccine or a placebo. This rearrangement joins TRBV11-2 to TRBJ2-7, with a tentative D call TRBD1 (6 bases). The sample was peripheral blood, taken in a trial of Ad26.COV2.S vaccine versus placebo. The CDR3: CASRAGAYEQYF. CDR3 nucleotide sequence: TGTGCCAGCAGGGCAGGGGCCTACGAGCAGTACTTC. Looking up the rest from reference TRBV11-2 and TRBJ2-7 gives the full variable domain: EAGVAQSPRYKIIEKRQSVAFWCNPISGHATLYWYQQILGQGPKLLIQFQNNGVVDDSQLPKDRFSAERLKGVDSTLKIQPAKLEDSAVYLCASRAGAYEQYFGPGTRLTVT.